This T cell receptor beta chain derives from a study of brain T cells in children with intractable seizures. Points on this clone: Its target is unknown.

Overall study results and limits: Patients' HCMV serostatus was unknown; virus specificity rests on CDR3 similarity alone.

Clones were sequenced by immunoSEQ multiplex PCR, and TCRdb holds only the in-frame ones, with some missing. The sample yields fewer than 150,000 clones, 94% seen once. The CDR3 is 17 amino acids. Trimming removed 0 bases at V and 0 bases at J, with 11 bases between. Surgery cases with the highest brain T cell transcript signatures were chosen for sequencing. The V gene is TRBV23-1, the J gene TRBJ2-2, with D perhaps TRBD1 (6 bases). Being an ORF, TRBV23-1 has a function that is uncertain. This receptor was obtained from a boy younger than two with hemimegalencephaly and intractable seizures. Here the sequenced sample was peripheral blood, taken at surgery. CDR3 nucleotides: TGCGCCAGCAGTCAATCGCGGGCAGGGGCGAACACCGGGGAGCTGTTTTTT. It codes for CASSQSRAGANTGELFF.